This TCR beta chain was found in a study of CD8+CD57+ T cells in acquired aplastic anemia. Overall study: Sorted cells (CD4+ and CD8+) yielded DNA amounts that averaged approximately 3 ug. On average, healthy donors gave approximately 10 million reads for CD4+ cells.

This clonotype was picked up many times. Its matching antigen is unknown. The study profiled TCR beta VDJ and CDR3 using genomic DNA as template. TCRdb reprocessed the reads via MiXCR and lists one record per CDR3 protein. The sample consists of approximately 130,000 distinct CDR3 sequences, 41% of them appearing once. The study, taken as a whole, reports: CD8+ Simpson's diversity showed no significant patient-control difference. Patients shared around 31 CD8+ CDR3 sequences with controls.

Germline V lookup: CDR1 SGHKS, CDR2 YYEKEE (reference sequence). The CDR3 has 15 residues. V dropped 4 bases and J dropped 1 base, with 12 bases sitting between them. This receptor was identified in a human donor in good health, serving as a control. The sequencing input was sorted CD4+, CD8+, or CD8+CD57+ T cells (not recorded which) from PBMCs. The rearrangement joins TRBV5-5 to TRBJ1-5; D not certain. Here the CDR3 reads CASSLTFPSNQPQHF. The DNA for the CDR3 is TGTGCCAGCAGCCTGACATTCCCGAGCAATCAGCCCCAGCATTTT.